The 27 T cell receptor beta chains listed next were all sequenced from one sample in a study of T cell responses to AZD1222 COVID-19 vaccine. This table comes from immunoSEQ multiplex PCR, and its TCRdb copy is limited to in-frame clones, with some not included. The data show about 140,000 clones, 93% seen once. The sample consisted of peripheral blood, taken on day 0 of MenACWY control vaccination. These TCRs come from an adult in good health.

The genes are TRBV25-1 and TRBJ2-7, with D unresolved. Trimming pared 0 bases from V and 6 bases from J, leaving 0 bases between. This CDR3 has 10 residues. Germline CDR1 is MGHDK and CDR2 is SYGVNS. The CDR3 coding sequence is TGTGCCAGCAGTGAATACGAGCAGTACTTC. Translating it yields CASSEYEQYF.

The V call is TRBV24-1, the J call TRBJ2-1; the D gene is possibly TRBD2 (6 bases). The CDR3 has 19 residues. Trimming removed 3 bases at V and 5 bases at J, with 25 bases between. Per the germline V gene, CDR1 is KGHDR and CDR2 is SFDVKD. CDR3 nucleotides: TGTGCCACCAGTGATCCCGCTGCGGGTGGAGGGGCGATCGACAATGAGCAGTTCTTC. Translating gives CATSDPAAGGGAIDNEQFF.

This clone was seen once. CDR3 loop: CASSFPGQGTGTGELFF. The CDR3 bases are TGTGCCAGTAGTTTTCCGGGACAGGGTACGGGCACCGGGGAGCTGTTTTTT. This sequence joins TRBV19 and TRBJ2-2, with 9 bases matching TRBD1. The CDR3 has 17 residues. The germline V gene has CDR1 LNHDA and CDR2 SQIVND (reference sequence). Trimming at V came to 5 bases and at J to 4 bases, leaving 11 bases not matched to a gene.

The CDR3 nucleotides are TGCGCCAGCAGCTTGGTTGGTTCGAACACCGGGGAGCTGTTTTTT. Amino acid sequence: CASSLVGSNTGELFF. The chain employs TRBV5-1 and TRBJ2-2; D is unclear. V shed 0 bases and J shed 0 bases, with 6 bases lying between them. The CDR3 consists of 15 residues. Germline V gene lookup returns CDR1 SGHRS and CDR2 YFSETQ. Full variable domain (missing parts from reference TRBV5-1 and TRBJ2-2): KAGVTQTPRYLIKTRGQQVTLSCSPISGHRSVSWYQQTPGQGLQFLFEYFSETQRNKGNFPGRFSGRQFSNSRSEMNVSTLELGDSALYLCASSLVGSNTGELFFGEGSRLTVL.

J is TRBJ2-3 and V is TRBV19, with TRBD2 matching 13 bases. With 5 bases clipped from V and 2 bases from J, the junction kept 7 bases outside the gene matches. This CDR3 region has 17 residues. In germline, CDR1 is LNHDA, CDR2 SQIVND (reference sequence). The CDR3 loop reads CASSLPTSGGHTDTQYF. The DNA of the CDR3 is TGTGCCAGTAGTCTCCCGACTAGCGGGGGGCACACAGATACGCAGTATTTT.

This chain links TRBV9 with TRBJ1-4, with D perhaps matching TRBD1 (5 bases). CDR3 size: 14 residues. The ends were cut back, 2 bases at V and 8 bases at J, with 13 bases in the middle. Germline-derived CDR1 and CDR2 are SGDLS and YYNGEE. The CDR3 here is CASSVGAYGEKLFF. CDR3 DNA: TGTGCCAGCAGCGTCGGGGCCTATGGGGAAAAACTGTTTTTT.

J is TRBJ1-6 and V is TRBV3-1 (or the pseudogene TRBV3-2); no definite D call. Germline CDR1 reads LGHDT; CDR2 reads YNNKEL (reference sequence). CDR3 length: 13 residues. V lost 4 bases and J lost 7, with 8 bases in between. CDR3 coding DNA: TGTGCCAGCAGCCCCGGGGTGAATTCACCCCTCCACTTT. It codes for CASSPGVNSPLHF.

The genes are TRBV7-2 and TRBJ2-1; 10 bases fit TRBD1. The CDR3 has 16 residues. Germline CDR1 is SGHTA and CDR2 is FQGNSA. V lost 6 bases, J lost 6 bases, and 11 bases stayed unmatched. CDR3 region: CASSAWRQGAGNEQFF. CDR3 bases: TGTGCCAGCAGTGCCTGGAGACAGGGGGCGGGCAATGAGCAGTTCTTC.

V gene TRBV13 combines with J gene TRBJ2-1, with D perhaps being TRBD1 or TRBD2 (5 bases each). Trimming stripped 3 bases from V and 6 bases from J, with 15 bases between. Germline V gene data show CDR1 as PRHDT and CDR2 as FYEKMQ (reference sequence). The CDR3 is made up of 15 amino acids. The CDR3 spells CASSFGTSKGNEQFF. DNA of the CDR3: TGTGCCAGCAGCTTCGGGACGAGCAAGGGCAATGAGCAGTTCTTC. Using reference TRBV13 and TRBJ2-1 for the parts outside the CDR3, the full variable domain is AAGVIQSPRHLIKEKRETATLKCYPIPRHDTVYWYQQGPGQDPQFLISFYEKMQSDKGSIPDRFSAQQFSDYHSELNMSSLELGDSALYFCASSFGTSKGNEQFFGPGTRLTVL.

The chain has TRBV6-5 and TRBJ1-1, with D uncertain. Germline CDR1 and CDR2: MNHEY and SVGAGI. The CDR3 covers 15 residues. Deletions cut 1 base from V and 5 bases from J, with 14 bases between. CDR3 amino acids: CASSYFPEVYTEAFF. CDR3 nucleotide sequence: TGTGCCAGCAGTTACTTTCCCGAGGTTTATACTGAAGCTTTCTTT.

The genes are TRBV29-1 and TRBJ2-1, with D possibly TRBD2 on 5 matching bases. Germline lookup yields CDR1 SQVTM and CDR2 ANQGSEA. This CDR3 spans 13 amino acids. The V and J ends lost 5 bases and 4 bases respectively, with 12 bases between them. CDR3 region: CSVHRDGYNEQFF. CDR3 DNA sequence: TGCAGCGTTCATCGGGATGGGTACAATGAGCAGTTCTTC.

V gene TRBV24-1 combines with J gene TRBJ1-1; D unresolved. Germline CDR1 KGHDR, CDR2 SFDVKD. V gave up 0 bases and J gave up 2 bases, with 21 bases separating them. The CDR3 is made up of 19 amino acids. CDR3 bases: TGTGCCACCAGTGATTTGAGGTACCAGACCTCAAAAAAAAACACTGAAGCTTTCTTT. It codes for CATSDLRYQTSKKNTEAFF.

This clone has a handful of counts. This rearrangement joins TRBV2 to TRBJ1-5; TRBD1 matches 9 bases. J gave up 4 bases and V 6 bases, and 4 bases lay outside the gene matches. This CDR3 is built from 14 residues. Germline values: CDR1 SNHLY, CDR2 FYNNEI. CDR3 protein: CASSWGQGNQPQHF. The CDR3 coding sequence is TGTGCCAGCAGCTGGGGACAGGGTAATCAGCCCCAGCATTTT.

The CDR3, as DNA: TGTGCCAGCACCCCCAGGGGGCCTCAAAATGAGCAGTTCTTC. As protein: CASTPRGPQNEQFF. The J gene is TRBJ2-1, the V gene TRBV7-9; 8 nucleotides match TRBD1. The CDR3 totals 14 residues. Trimming at V came to 7 bases and at J to 7 bases, leaving 9 bases not matched to a gene. CDR1 is SEHNR and CDR2 is FQNEAQ in the germline V gene (reference sequence).

V usage is TRBV11-2 and J usage is TRBJ2-2; possibly TRBD1 or TRBD2 for D (6 bases each). Germline assignment: CDR1 SGHAT and CDR2 FQNNGV. The V and J ends lost 2 bases and 3 bases respectively, with 13 bases between them. The CDR3 extends over 16 amino acids. The CDR3 reads CASSLRDGGHTGELFF. Written as DNA, the CDR3 is TGTGCCAGCAGCTTAAGGGATGGGGGGCACACCGGGGAGCTGTTTTTT.

J is TRBJ1-1 and V is TRBV24-1, with 9 positions matching TRBD1. The V gene end was trimmed by 5 bases and the J gene end by 1 base; junction bases not matched to a gene: 4. From germline, CDR1 is KGHDR and CDR2 SFDVKD. The CDR3 runs to 15 residues. The CDR3 DNA is TGTGCCACCAGTGCCCCGGGACAGGGGAACACTGAAGCTTTCTTT. It yields the protein CATSAPGQGNTEAFF.

The J gene is TRBJ2-3, the V gene TRBV6-1; TRBD2 agrees at 11 bases. The germline V gene has CDR1 MNHNS and CDR2 SASEGT. Trimming at V came to 2 bases and at J to 5 bases, leaving 6 bases not matched to a gene. The CDR3 contains 16 residues. The DNA for the CDR3 is TGTGCCAGCAGTGAAAATAGCGGGGGGGCGATAGATACGCAGTATTTT. Amino acids: CASSENSGGAIDTQYF.

V and J are TRBV12-3 or TRBV12-4 and TRBJ2-5, with D possibly matching TRBD2 (5 bases). The CDR3 has 13 amino acids. V was pared by 6 bases and J by 7 bases, with 15 bases between. CDR3 residues: CASSRTRDGTQYF. The CDR3, as DNA: TGTGCCAGCAGCCGAACTAGAGATGGGACCCAGTACTTC.

The J gene is TRBJ1-2, the V gene TRBV5-1, with D unclear. The V gene's germline CDR1 is SGHRS and CDR2 YFSETQ. Trimming pared 1 base from V and 3 bases from J, leaving 13 bases between. The CDR3 is 15 residues long. CDR3: CASSLYAGWDYGYTF. The CDR3 bases are TGCGCCAGCAGCTTGTACGCGGGTTGGGACTATGGCTACACCTTC.

This sequence joins TRBV28 and TRBJ2-2; the match to TRBD1 covers 7 bases. CDR1 and CDR2 from the germline V gene are MDHEN and SYDVKM. The CDR3 loop spans 15 amino acids. V lost 6 bases, J lost 1 base, and 5 bases stayed unmatched. The CDR3 sequence: CASRMDRLNTGELFF. CDR3 nucleotide sequence: TGTGCCAGCAGGATGGACAGGCTGAACACCGGGGAGCTGTTTTTT.

V gene TRBV18 combines with J gene TRBJ1-6, with unresolved D. Trimming removed 1 base from V and 7 bases from J, with 14 bases in between. Germline-derived CDR1 and CDR2 are KGHSH and LQKENI. CDR3 size: 16 residues. The CDR3 loop is CASSPQRQMENSPLHF. The DNA for the CDR3 is TGTGCCAGCTCACCACAGCGGCAGATGGAAAATTCACCCCTCCACTTT.

This clone appeared a single time. The J gene is TRBJ1-5, the V gene TRBV30; 7 bases line up with TRBD1. Germline CDR1 and CDR2: GTSNPN and SVGIG (reference sequence). J was trimmed by 2 bases and V by 7 bases; bases with no gene match: 5. The CDR3 runs 13 residues. CDR3 in amino acids: CAYSGQGNQPQHF. CDR3 coding DNA: TGTGCCTACTCAGGACAGGGCAATCAGCCCCAGCATTTT.

This sequence joins TRBV4-2 and TRBJ1-2; 9 bases match TRBD1. CDR3 length: 16 residues. Losses at the gene ends were 3 bases for V and 2 bases for J; bases not matched to a gene: 7. Germline loops: CDR1 LGHNA, CDR2 YNFKEQ. The CDR3 DNA reads TGTGCCAGCAGCCAGGCACAGGGGGCAGTAAACTATGGCTACACCTTC. Its translation: CASSQAQGAVNYGYTF.

The chain is built from TRBV5-1 and TRBJ1-1; D ambiguous. V was shortened by 0 bases and J by 2 bases, with 8 bases between the two germline ends. The CDR3 loop spans 14 amino acids. Germline V lookup: CDR1 SGHRS, CDR2 YFSETQ. CDR3 in DNA: TGCGCCAGCAGCTTGGGGTCCTCAAACACTGAAGCTTTCTTT. Its translation is CASSLGSSNTEAFF.

The chain uses TRBV5-1 and TRBJ1-2; D is unclear. This CDR3 contains 14 residues. Trimming left V 4 bases short and J 2 bases short, with 12 bases between. CDR1 and CDR2 (germline): SGHRS, YFSETQ. The CDR3 loop reads CASSPGLVNYGYTF. The DNA for the CDR3 is TGCGCCAGCAGCCCGGGGTTGGTAAACTATGGCTACACCTTC.

This chain uses TRBV7-9 with TRBJ2-1; no clear D gene. The germline V gene has CDR1 SEHNR and CDR2 FQNEAQ (reference sequence). The CDR3 has 15 residues. V shed 4 bases and J shed 3 bases, with 13 bases lying between them. The CDR3, as DNA: TGTGCCAGCAGCTACCCATCTGGGGTCTACAATGAGCAGTTCTTC. Translating it yields CASSYPSGVYNEQFF.

This chain links TRBV5-1 with TRBJ1-2, with D perhaps matching TRBD1 (5 bases). The length of the CDR3 is 14 residues. Deletions cut 4 bases from V and 8 bases from J, with 18 bases between. Germline V gene data show CDR1 as SGHRS and CDR2 as YFSETQ. CDR3 nucleotide sequence: TGCGCCAGCAGCCCGCGGGTCGGGGGAGAAGGCTACACCTTC. Translating gives CASSPRVGGEGYTF.